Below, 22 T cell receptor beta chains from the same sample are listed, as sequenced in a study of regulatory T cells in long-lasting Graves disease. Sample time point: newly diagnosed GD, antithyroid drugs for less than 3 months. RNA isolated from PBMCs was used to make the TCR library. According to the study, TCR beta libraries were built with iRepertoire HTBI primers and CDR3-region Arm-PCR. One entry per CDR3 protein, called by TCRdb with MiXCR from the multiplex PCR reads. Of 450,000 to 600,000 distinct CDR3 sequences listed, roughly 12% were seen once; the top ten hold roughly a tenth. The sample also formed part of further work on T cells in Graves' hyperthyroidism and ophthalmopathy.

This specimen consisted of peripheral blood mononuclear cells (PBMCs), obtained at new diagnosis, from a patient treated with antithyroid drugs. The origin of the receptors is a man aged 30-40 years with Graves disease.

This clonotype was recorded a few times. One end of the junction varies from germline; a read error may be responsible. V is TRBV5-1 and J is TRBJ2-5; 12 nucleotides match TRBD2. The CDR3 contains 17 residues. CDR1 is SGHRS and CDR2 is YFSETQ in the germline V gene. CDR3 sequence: CASSPRLAGAPPETQYF. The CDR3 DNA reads TGCGCCAGCAGCCCTAGACTAGCGGGAGCGCCCCCCGAGACTCAGTACTTC.

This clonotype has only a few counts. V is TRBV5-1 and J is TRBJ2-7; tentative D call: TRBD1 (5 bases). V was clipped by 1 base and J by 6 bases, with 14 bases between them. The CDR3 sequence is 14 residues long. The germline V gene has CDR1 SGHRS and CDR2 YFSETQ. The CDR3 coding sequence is TGCGCCAGCAGCTTGTATGGCAGGGAAGGCGAGCAGTACTTC. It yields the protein CASSLYGREGEQYF.

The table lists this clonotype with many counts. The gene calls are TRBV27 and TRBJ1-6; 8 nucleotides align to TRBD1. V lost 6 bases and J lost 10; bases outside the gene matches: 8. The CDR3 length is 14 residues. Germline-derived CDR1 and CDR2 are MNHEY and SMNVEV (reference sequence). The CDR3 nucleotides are TGTGCCAGCAGCCGCAGGGGGCGAGGCTCACCCCTCCACTTT. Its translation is CASSRRGRGSPLHF.

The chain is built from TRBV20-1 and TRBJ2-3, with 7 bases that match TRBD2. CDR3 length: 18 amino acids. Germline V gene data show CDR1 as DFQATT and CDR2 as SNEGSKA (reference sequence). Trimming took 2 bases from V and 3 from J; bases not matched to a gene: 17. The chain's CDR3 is CSARLPPPLREGTDTQYF. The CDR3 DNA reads TGCAGTGCTAGACTCCCACCCCCCTTGAGGGAGGGGACAGATACGCAGTATTTT.

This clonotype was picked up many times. In DNA form, the CDR3 reads TGCGCCAGCAGCTTGGGGGTGACTAGCGACCTCTCCTACGAGCAGTACTTC. It is translated as CASSLGVTSDLSYEQYF. J is TRBJ2-7 and V is TRBV5-1, with TRBD2 matching 8 bases. The CDR3 extends over 17 amino acids. V shed 0 bases, J shed 0 bases, and the junction held 8 bases outside the gene matches. The germline gives CDR1 SGHRS, CDR2 YFSETQ.

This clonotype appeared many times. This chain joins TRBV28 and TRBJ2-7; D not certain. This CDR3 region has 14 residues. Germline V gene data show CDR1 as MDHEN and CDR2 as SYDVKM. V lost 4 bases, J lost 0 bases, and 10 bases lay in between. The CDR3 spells CASSSPDNSYEQYF. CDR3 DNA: TGTGCCAGCAGTTCACCCGACAACTCCTACGAGCAGTACTTC.

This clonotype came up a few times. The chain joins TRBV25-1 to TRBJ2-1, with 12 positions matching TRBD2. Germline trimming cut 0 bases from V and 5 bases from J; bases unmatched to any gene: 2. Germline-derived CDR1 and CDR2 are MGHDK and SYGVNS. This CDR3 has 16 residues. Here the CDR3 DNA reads TGTGCCAGCAGTGAATATGGACTAGCGGGACACAATGAGCAGTTCTTC. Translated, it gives CASSEYGLAGHNEQFF.

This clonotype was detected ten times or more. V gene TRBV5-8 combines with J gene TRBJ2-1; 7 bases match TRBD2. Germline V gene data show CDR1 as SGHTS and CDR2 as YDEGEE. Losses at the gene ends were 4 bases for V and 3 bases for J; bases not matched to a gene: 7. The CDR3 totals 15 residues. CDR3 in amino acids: CASSGEASGYNEQFF. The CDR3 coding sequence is TGTGCCAGCAGCGGGGAGGCTAGCGGCTACAATGAGCAGTTCTTC.

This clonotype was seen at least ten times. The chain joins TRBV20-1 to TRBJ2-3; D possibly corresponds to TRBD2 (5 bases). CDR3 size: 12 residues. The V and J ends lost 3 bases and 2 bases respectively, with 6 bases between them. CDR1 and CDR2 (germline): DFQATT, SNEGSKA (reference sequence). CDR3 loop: CSASGDTDTQYF. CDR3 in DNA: TGCAGTGCTAGCGGGGACACAGATACGCAGTATTTT.

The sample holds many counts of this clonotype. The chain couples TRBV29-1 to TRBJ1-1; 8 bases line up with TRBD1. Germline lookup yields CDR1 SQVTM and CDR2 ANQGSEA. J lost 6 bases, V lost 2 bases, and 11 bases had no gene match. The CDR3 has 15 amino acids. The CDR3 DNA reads TGCAGCGTTGAACTTACAGGGGGTACAAGAGCTGAAGCTTTCTTT. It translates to CSVELTGGTRAEAFF.

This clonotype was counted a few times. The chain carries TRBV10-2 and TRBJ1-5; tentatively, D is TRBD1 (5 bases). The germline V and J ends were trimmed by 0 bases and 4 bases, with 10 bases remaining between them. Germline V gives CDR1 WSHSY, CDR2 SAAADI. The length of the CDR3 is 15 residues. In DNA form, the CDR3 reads TGCGCCAGCAGTGAGTCGGGGGTGAAGAATCAGCCCCAGCATTTT. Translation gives CASSESGVKNQPQHF.

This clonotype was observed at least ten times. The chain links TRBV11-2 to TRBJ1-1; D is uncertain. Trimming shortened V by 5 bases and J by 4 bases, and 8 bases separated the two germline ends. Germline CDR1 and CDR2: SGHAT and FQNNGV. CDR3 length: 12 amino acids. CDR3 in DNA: TGTGCCAGCAGCACACAGAGCACTGAAGCTTTCTTT. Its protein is CASSTQSTEAFF. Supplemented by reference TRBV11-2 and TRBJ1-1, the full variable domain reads EAGVAQSPRYKIIEKRQSVAFWCNPISGHATLYWYQQILGQGPKLLIQFQNNGVVDDSQLPKDRFSAERLKGVDSTLKIQPAKLEDSAVYLCASSTQSTEAFFGQGTRLTVV.

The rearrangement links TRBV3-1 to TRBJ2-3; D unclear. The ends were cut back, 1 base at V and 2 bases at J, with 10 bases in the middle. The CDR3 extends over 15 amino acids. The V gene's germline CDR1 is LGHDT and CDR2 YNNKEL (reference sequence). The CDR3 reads CASSQAGPTTDTQYF. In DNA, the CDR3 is TGTGCCAGCAGCCAAGCTGGACCAACCACAGATACGCAGTATTTT.

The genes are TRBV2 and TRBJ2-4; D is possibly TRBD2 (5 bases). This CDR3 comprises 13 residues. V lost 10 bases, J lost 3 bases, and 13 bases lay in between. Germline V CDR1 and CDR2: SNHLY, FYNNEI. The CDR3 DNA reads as TGTGCCAACTATGAGAGGGTCAAAAACATTCAGTACTTC. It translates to CANYERVKNIQYF.

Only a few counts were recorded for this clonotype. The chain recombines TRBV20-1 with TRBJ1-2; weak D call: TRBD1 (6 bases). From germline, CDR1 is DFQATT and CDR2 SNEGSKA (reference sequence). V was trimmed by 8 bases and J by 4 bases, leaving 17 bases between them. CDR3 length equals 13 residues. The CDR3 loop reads CSRAGGPGYGYTF. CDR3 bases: TGCAGTCGGGCGGGGGGGCCGGGCTATGGCTACACCTTC.

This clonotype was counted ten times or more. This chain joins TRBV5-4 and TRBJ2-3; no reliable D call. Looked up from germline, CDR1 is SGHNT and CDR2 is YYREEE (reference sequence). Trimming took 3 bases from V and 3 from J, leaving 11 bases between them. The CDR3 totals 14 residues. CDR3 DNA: TGTGCCAGCAGCTCCGGGCCTTCGACAGATACGCAGTATTTT. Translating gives CASSSGPSTDTQYF.

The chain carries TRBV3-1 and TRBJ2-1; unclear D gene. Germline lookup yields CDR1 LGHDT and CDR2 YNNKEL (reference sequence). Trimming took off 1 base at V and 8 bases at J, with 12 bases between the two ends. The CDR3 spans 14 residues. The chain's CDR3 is CASSQGVPRHEQFF. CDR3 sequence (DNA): TGTGCCAGCAGCCAAGGGGTCCCTCGGCATGAGCAGTTCTTC.

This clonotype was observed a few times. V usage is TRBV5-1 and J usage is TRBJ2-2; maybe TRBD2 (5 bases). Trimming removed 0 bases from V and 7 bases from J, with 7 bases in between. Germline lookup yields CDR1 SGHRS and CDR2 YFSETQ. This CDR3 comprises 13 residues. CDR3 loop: CASSLAGNGELFF. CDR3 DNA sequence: TGCGCCAGCAGCTTGGCCGGGAACGGGGAGCTGTTTTTT. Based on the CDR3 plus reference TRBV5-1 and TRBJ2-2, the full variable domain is KAGVTQTPRYLIKTRGQQVTLSCSPISGHRSVSWYQQTPGQGLQFLFEYFSETQRNKGNFPGRFSGRQFSNSRSEMNVSTLELGDSALYLCASSLAGNGELFFGEGSRLTVL.

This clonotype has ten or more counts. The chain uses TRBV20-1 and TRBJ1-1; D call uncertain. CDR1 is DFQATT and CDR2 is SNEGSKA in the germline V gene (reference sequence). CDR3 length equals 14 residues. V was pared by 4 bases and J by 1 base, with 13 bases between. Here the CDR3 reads CSATGRPRNTEAFF. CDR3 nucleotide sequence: TGCAGTGCTACCGGACGCCCCCGGAACACTGAAGCTTTCTTT.

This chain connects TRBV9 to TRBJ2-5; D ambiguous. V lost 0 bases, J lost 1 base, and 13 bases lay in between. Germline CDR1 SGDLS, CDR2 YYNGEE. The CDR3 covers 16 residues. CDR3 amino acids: CASSVVGEGRQETQYF. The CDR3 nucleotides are TGTGCCAGCAGCGTAGTGGGTGAAGGGCGCCAAGAGACCCAGTACTTC.

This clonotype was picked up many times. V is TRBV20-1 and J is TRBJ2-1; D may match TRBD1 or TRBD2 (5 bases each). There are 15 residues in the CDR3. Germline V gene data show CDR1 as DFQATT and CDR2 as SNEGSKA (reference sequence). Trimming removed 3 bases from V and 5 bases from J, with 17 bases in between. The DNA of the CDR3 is TGCAGTGCTAGGGGGGACCTTGGGCTAAACAATGAGCAGTTCTTC. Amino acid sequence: CSARGDLGLNNEQFF.

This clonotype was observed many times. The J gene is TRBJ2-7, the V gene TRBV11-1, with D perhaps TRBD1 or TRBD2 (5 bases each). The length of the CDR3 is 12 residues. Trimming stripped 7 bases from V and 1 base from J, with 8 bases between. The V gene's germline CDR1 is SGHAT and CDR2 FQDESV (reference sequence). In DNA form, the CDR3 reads TGTGCCAGCACCGGGGCGTCCTACGAGCAGTACTTC. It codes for CASTGASYEQYF.